The subject of this entry is one T cell receptor beta chain. No antigen is known for it. This entry belongs to a study of blood T cells in healthy people across ages. Together with a sample-barcoded 5' primer, a J-beta primer mix was included in a second PCR lasting roughly 6 to 12 cycles. Using its own MiXCR run on the 5' RACE reads, TCRdb lists one record per CDR3 protein. The table shows around 620,000 distinct CDR3 sequences, with 27% occurring only once. General study findings and limits: While age rose, TCR beta diversity per million T cells dropped in a roughly linear way. Long-lived donors carried more naive CD4+ cells and greater diversity than aged donors. Researchers report that TCR beta diversity correlated strongly with naive T cell percentage.

The source material was blood. This sequence originates from an older woman in good health.

CDR3 amino acids: CASSPVGEVTEAFF. The CDR3 bases are TGTGCCAGCAGCCCGGTGGGAGAAGTCACTGAAGCTTTCTTT. The rearrangement joins TRBV7-6 to TRBJ1-1; D uncertain. The length of the CDR3 is 14 residues. V lost 5 bases and J lost 4, with 14 bases in between. Germline V lookup: CDR1 SGHVS, CDR2 FNYEAQ.